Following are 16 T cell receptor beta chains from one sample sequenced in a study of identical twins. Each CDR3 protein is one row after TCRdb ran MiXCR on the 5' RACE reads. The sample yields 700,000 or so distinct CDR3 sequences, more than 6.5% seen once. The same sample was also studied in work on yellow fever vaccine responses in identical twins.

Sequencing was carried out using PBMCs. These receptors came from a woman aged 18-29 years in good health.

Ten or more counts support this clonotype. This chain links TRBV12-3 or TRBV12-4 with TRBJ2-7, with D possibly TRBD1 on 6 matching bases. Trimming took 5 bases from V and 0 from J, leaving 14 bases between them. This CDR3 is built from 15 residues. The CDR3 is CASSRTGKNSYEQYF. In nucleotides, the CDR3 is TGTGCCAGCAGTCGAACAGGGAAAAACTCCTACGAGCAGTACTTC.

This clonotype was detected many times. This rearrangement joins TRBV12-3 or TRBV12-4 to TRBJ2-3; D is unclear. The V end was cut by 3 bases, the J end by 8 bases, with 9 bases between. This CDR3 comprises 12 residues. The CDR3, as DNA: TGTGCCAGCAGTTTTTTTGATGGTACGCAGTATTTT. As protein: CASSFFDGTQYF.

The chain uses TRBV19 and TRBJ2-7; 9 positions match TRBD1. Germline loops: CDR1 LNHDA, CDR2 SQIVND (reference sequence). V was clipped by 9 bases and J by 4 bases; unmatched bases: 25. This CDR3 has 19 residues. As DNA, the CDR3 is TGTGCCAGCGCACGCCCGCGGACAGGGGAAATGGGTCCTAGGTACGAGCAGTACTTC. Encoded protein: CASARPRTGEMGPRYEQYF.

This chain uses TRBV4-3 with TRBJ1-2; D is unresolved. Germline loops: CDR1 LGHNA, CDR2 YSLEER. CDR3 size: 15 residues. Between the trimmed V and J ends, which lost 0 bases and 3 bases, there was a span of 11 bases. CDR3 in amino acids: CASSQDLAGHYGYTF. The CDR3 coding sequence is TGCGCCAGCAGCCAAGATCTGGCAGGCCACTATGGCTACACCTTC.

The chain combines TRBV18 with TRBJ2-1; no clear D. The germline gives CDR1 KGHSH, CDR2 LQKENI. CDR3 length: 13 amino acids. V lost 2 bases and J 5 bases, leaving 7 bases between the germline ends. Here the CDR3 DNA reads TGTGCCAGCTCACCAATAAGGGACAATGAGCAGTTCTTC. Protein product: CASSPIRDNEQFF.

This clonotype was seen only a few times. CDR3 in DNA: TGTGCCAGCAGCCCAAGGGGCGGACTAGCGGGAGGGCCGCCGTATTTT. Translation: CASSPRGGLAGGPPYF. This chain connects TRBV25-1 to TRBJ2-3, with 15 bases aligning to TRBD2. The CDR3 has 16 residues. V dropped 6 bases and J dropped 14; count of bases not matched to a gene: 15. From germline, CDR1 is MGHDK and CDR2 SYGVNS.

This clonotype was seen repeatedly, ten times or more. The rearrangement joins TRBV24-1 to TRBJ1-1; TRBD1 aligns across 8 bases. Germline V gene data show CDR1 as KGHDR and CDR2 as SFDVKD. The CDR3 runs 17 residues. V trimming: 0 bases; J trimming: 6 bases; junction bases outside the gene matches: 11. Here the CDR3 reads CATSDLHRTGWVAEAFF. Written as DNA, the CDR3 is TGTGCCACCAGTGATTTGCACCGGACAGGGTGGGTCGCTGAAGCTTTCTTT.

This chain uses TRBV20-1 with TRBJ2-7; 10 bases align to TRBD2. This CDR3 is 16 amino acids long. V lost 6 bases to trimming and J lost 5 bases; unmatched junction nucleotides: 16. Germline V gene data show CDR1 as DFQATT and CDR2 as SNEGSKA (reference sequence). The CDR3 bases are TGCAGTGCAACCCCCCCGGGACTAGCGTTGCCTAACGAGCAGTACTTC. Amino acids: CSATPPGLALPNEQYF.

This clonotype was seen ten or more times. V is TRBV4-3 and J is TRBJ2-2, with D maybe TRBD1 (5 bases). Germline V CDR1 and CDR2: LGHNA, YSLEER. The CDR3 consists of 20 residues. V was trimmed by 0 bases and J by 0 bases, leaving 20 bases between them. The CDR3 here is CASSQDMGPAFPTNTGELFF. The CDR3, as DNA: TGCGCCAGCAGCCAAGATATGGGGCCGGCGTTTCCCACGAACACCGGGGAGCTGTTTTTT.

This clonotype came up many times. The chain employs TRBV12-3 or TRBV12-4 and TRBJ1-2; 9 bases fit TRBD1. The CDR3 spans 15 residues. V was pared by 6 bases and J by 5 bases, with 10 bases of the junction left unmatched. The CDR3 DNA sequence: TGTGCCAGCAGCCTCGACAGGGGGTATTGGTATGGCTACACCTTC. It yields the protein CASSLDRGYWYGYTF.

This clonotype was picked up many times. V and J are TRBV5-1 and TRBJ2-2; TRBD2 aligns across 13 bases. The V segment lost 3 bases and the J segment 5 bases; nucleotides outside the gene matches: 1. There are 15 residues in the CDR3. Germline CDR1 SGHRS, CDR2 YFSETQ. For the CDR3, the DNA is TGCGCCAGCAGCTCACTAGCGGGAGGGACCGGGGAGCTGTTTTTT. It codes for CASSSLAGGTGELFF.

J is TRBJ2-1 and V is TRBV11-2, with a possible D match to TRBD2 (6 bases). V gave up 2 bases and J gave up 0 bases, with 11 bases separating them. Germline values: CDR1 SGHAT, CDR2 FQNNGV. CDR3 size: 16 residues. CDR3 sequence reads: CASSLIGSPSYNEQFF. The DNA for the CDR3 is TGTGCCAGCAGCTTAATCGGGAGTCCCTCCTACAATGAGCAGTTCTTC. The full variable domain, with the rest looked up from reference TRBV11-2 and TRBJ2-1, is EAGVAQSPRYKIIEKRQSVAFWCNPISGHATLYWYQQILGQGPKLLIQFQNNGVVDDSQLPKDRFSAERLKGVDSTLKIQPAKLEDSAVYLCASSLIGSPSYNEQFFGPGTRLTVL.

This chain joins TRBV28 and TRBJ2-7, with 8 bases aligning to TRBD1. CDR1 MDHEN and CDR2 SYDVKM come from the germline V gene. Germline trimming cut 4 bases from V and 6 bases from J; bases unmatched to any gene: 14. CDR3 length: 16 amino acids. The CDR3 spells CASSSKDREAVREQYF. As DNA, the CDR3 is TGTGCCAGCAGTTCCAAGGACAGGGAGGCCGTTCGCGAGCAGTACTTC.

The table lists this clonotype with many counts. The CDR3 DNA reads TGTGCCAGCAGTTTGGGGCGGGGGGACACAGATACGCAGTATTTT. It specifies CASSLGRGDTDTQYF. The V call is TRBV12-3 or TRBV12-4, the J call TRBJ2-3; 8 bases line up with TRBD2. This CDR3 is 15 amino acids long. The trim removed 3 bases at V and 2 bases at J, leaving 4 bases unmatched.

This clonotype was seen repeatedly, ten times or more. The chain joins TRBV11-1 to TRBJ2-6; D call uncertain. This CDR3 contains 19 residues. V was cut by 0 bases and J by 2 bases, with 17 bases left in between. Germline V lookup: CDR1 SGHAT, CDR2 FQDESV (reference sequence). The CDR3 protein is CASSLAVGTAGPGANVLTF. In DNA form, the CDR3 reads TGTGCCAGCAGCTTAGCTGTGGGTACAGCCGGACCTGGGGCCAACGTCCTGACTTTC.

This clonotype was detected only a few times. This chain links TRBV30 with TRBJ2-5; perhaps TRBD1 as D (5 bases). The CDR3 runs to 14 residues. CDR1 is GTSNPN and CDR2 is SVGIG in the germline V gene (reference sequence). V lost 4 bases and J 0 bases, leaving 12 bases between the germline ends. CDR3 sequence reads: CAWTRARYQETQYF. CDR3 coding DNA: TGTGCCTGGACCAGGGCTAGGTACCAAGAGACCCAGTACTTC.